Below are 24 T cell receptor beta chains sequenced from a single sample in a study of shared clonotypes between healthy human individuals. The table came from immunoSEQ multiplex PCR; TCRdb's copy has only in-frame clones and leaves some out. The repertoire holds hundreds of thousands of clones, around 86% seen once, with around 15% in the top ten. The sequenced material came from memory CD8+ T cells sorted from blood. Stated subset: CD45RO+ cells pooled with CCR7-negative TemRA cells. The receptors were gathered from a man aged 18 to 35 in good health.

The gene calls are TRBV10-2 and TRBJ2-5; D is uncertain. V was shortened by 0 bases and J by 1 base, with 9 bases between the two germline ends. The CDR3 is 15 amino acids. Germline values: CDR1 WSHSY, CDR2 SAAADI. As DNA, the CDR3 is TGCGCCAGCAGTGAGTCGATGGCAGCCCAAGAGACCCAGTACTTC. Its translation is CASSESMAAQETQYF.

This clone showed up just a few times. The CDR3: CASSHQGMWSYEQYF. DNA of the CDR3: TGTGCCAGCAGTCACCAGGGTATGTGGTCCTACGAGCAGTACTTC. V usage is TRBV6-5 and J usage is TRBJ2-7, with D possibly matching TRBD1 (5 bases). There are 15 residues in the CDR3. Germline values: CDR1 MNHEY, CDR2 SVGAGI. Trimming stripped 5 bases from V and 1 base from J, with 15 bases between.

A note on this clone: This sample also contains other DNA sequences that code for the same CDR3. This chain links TRBV7-9 with TRBJ2-2, with D maybe TRBD2 (5 bases). V lost 1 base to trimming and J lost 11 bases, with 8 bases between them. The CDR3 consists of 12 residues. Germline CDR1 and CDR2: SEHNR and FQNEAQ (reference sequence). The CDR3 loop reads CASSLGSGELFF. CDR3 in DNA: TGTGCCAGCAGCTTAGGATCGGGAGAGCTGTTTTTT.

The chain has TRBV10-2 and TRBJ2-3, with 7 bases lining up with TRBD1. The V gene end was trimmed by 5 bases and the J gene end by 1 base; junction bases not matched to a gene: 3. Germline lookup yields CDR1 WSHSY and CDR2 SAAADI. The CDR3 totals 14 residues. The CDR3, as DNA: TGCGCCAGCAGTATCGACAGGGGCACAGATACGCAGTATTTT. It codes for CASSIDRGTDTQYF.

For this clone: At the DNA level, this CDR3 is encoded by other sequences in the same sample as well. The V call is TRBV5-4, the J call TRBJ1-1; D is ambiguous. The length of the CDR3 is 13 residues. Germline CDR1 and CDR2: SGHNT and YYREEE (reference sequence). The V end was cut by 4 bases, the J end by 0 bases, with 7 bases between. The CDR3 region is CASSPEMNTEAFF. DNA for the CDR3: TGTGCCAGCAGCCCCGAGATGAACACTGAAGCTTTCTTT.

The chain uses TRBV7-9 and TRBJ1-2; the match to TRBD1 covers 7 bases. This CDR3 is 16 amino acids long. J gave up 1 base and V 5 bases, and 10 bases lay outside the gene matches. Germline CDR1 is SEHNR and CDR2 is FQNEAQ (reference sequence). The CDR3 nucleotides read TGTGCCAGCAGCCCCCAGGGGGGGGCGGATAACTATGGCTACACCTTC. It is translated as CASSPQGGADNYGYTF.

The J gene is TRBJ1-2, the V gene TRBV13; 8 nucleotides align to TRBD1. In germline, CDR1 is PRHDT, CDR2 FYEKMQ (reference sequence). J gave up 2 bases and V 5 bases, and 10 bases lay outside the gene matches. The CDR3 has 16 residues. The chain's CDR3 is CASSGLDRGTNYGYTF. The DNA of the CDR3 is TGTGCCAGCAGCGGACTCGACAGGGGTACCAACTATGGCTACACCTTC.

This clone was observed a few times. The chain is built from TRBV11-3 and TRBJ2-5; D might be TRBD1 (8 bases). The CDR3 length is 14 residues. The V gene's germline CDR1 is SGHNT and CDR2 YENEEA. V lost 4 bases, J lost 4 bases, and 13 bases lay in between. CDR3: CASSSYRGGETQYF. The CDR3 region has the DNA TGTGCCAGCAGCTCATACAGGGGGGGAGAGACCCAGTACTTC.

The chain is built from TRBV7-8 and TRBJ2-7; the match to TRBD2 covers 13 bases. In germline, CDR1 is SGHVS, CDR2 FQNEAQ. V lost 4 bases to trimming and J lost 3 bases; unmatched junction nucleotides: 6. The CDR3 runs 16 residues. This chain's CDR3 is CASSSGLAGTIYEQYF. In DNA, the CDR3 is TGTGCCAGCAGCTCGGGACTAGCGGGGACCATCTACGAGCAGTACTTC.

The chain couples TRBV7-8 to TRBJ2-7, with 9 nucleotides matching TRBD1. Germline assignment: CDR1 SGHVS and CDR2 FQNEAQ. Trimming took 8 bases from V and 2 from J; bases not matched to a gene: 10. This CDR3 has 15 residues. For the CDR3, the DNA is TGTGCCAGCTCCGAGTACAGGGGGCTTCCCTACGAGCAGTACTTC. This codes for CASSEYRGLPYEQYF.

This chain joins TRBV4-2 and TRBJ2-3; D is unclear. Germline V CDR1 and CDR2: LGHNA, YNFKEQ. This CDR3 region has 16 residues. V was clipped by 4 bases and J by 3 bases, with 17 bases between them. CDR3 DNA sequence: TGTGCCAGCAGCCCCCTCTTTGGCTCCGAGACAGATACGCAGTATTTT. Encoded protein: CASSPLFGSETDTQYF.

CDR3 sequence reads: CASSLTSGRVFTGELFF. CDR3 nucleotide sequence: TGTGCCAGCAGTTTGACTAGCGGGAGGGTATTCACCGGGGAGCTGTTTTTT. The genes are TRBV27 and TRBJ2-2; 14 bases match TRBD2. The CDR3 runs to 17 residues. From germline, CDR1 is MNHEY and CDR2 SMNVEV (reference sequence). The ends lost 3 bases at V and 4 bases at J; junction bases unmatched: 4.

This clone appeared once. The gene calls are TRBV5-8 and TRBJ2-7; 7 nucleotides align to TRBD1. CDR3 length equals 15 residues. Germline values: CDR1 SGHTS, CDR2 YDEGEE. Trimming took 4 bases from V and 5 from J; bases not matched to a gene: 12. CDR3 DNA: TGTGCCAGCAGCCCGACAGGGTTGTTAGGCAACGAGCAGTACTTC. The encoded protein is CASSPTGLLGNEQYF. The full variable domain, rest sourced from reference TRBV5-8 and TRBJ2-7, is EAGVTQSPTHLIKTRGQQATLRCSPISGHTSVYWYQQALGLGLQFLLWYDEGEERNRGNFPPRFSGRQFPNYSSELNVNALELEDSALYLCASSPTGLLGNEQYFGPGTRLTVT.

V gene TRBV21-1 combines with J gene TRBJ1-2; the table's D gene call, TRBD1, was not cross checked with the DNA. TRBV21-1 is shown as a pseudogene. The CDR3 extends over 16 amino acids. CDR3 loop: CASTKNLRTENYGYTF. For the CDR3, the DNA is TGTGCCAGCACCAAAAACTTGCGGACAGAAAACTATGGCTACACCTTC.

The chain combines TRBV7-3 with TRBJ2-3, with a possible D match to TRBD1 (5 bases). Trimming took off 5 bases at V and 3 bases at J, with 12 bases between the two ends. The CDR3 contains 14 residues. CDR1 is SGHTA and CDR2 is FQGTGA in the germline V gene. CDR3: CASSPIGATDTQYF. The CDR3 DNA sequence: TGTGCCAGCAGCCCTATAGGGGCGACAGATACGCAGTATTTT.

The J gene is TRBJ2-3, the V gene TRBV6-5; maybe TRBD1 (6 bases). Germline V lookup: CDR1 MNHEY, CDR2 SVGAGI. Trimming took off 3 bases at V and 4 bases at J, with 17 bases between the two ends. This CDR3 contains 16 residues. CDR3 DNA sequence: TGTGCCAGCAGTTATAACACAGGGACCGGTGCAGATACGCAGTATTTT. This codes for CASSYNTGTGADTQYF.

As to this clone: Other nucleotide sequences in the sample specify the same CDR3. This sequence joins TRBV27 and TRBJ2-1; a weak D match, TRBD2 (5 bases). Per the germline V gene, CDR1 is MNHEY and CDR2 is SMNVEV (reference sequence). V was trimmed by 3 bases and J by 5 bases, leaving 8 bases between them. CDR3 length: 13 residues. CDR3 in amino acids: CASSFLGDNEQFF. The CDR3 DNA reads TGTGCCAGCAGTTTCCTGGGAGACAATGAGCAGTTCTTC.

Only a few counts were recorded for this clone. The chain carries TRBV4-1 and TRBJ1-1; 12 bases align to TRBD1. The CDR3 spans 17 residues. With V trimmed by 0 bases and J by 4 bases, 6 bases remained unmatched. Germline values: CDR1 MGHRA, CDR2 YSYEKL. For the CDR3, the DNA is TGCGCCAGCAGCCAAGAGGGACAGGGGGCATCATTCACTGAAGCTTTCTTT. Protein product: CASSQEGQGASFTEAFF.

This clone showed up just a few times. CDR3 residues: CASSPMAGNTIYF. The CDR3 region has the DNA TGTGCCAGCAGCCCTATGGCTGGAAACACCATATATTTT. The chain recombines TRBV7-2 with TRBJ1-3; unclear D gene. The germline V gene has CDR1 SGHTA and CDR2 FQGNSA. The CDR3 has 13 amino acids. V shed 5 bases and J shed 2 bases, with 7 bases lying between them.

This chain connects TRBV19 to TRBJ2-7; 7 nucleotides agree with TRBD1. Germline V gene lookup returns CDR1 LNHDA and CDR2 SQIVND (reference sequence). CDR3 size: 15 residues. The V gene end was trimmed by 5 bases and the J gene end by 3 bases; junction bases not matched to a gene: 10. Here the CDR3 reads CASSVRDSQIYEQYF. The CDR3 nucleotides are TGTGCCAGTAGTGTCCGGGACAGTCAAATCTACGAGCAGTACTTC.

The rearrangement links TRBV7-3 to TRBJ2-1; D perhaps matches TRBD2 (6 bases). The CDR3 spans 13 residues. CDR1 SGHTA and CDR2 FQGTGA come from the germline V gene. V lost 2 bases to trimming and J lost 8 bases, with 10 bases between them. For the CDR3, the DNA is TGTGCCAGCAGCTTATTCGTAGCGGATGAGCAGTTCTTC. Residues: CASSLFVADEQFF.

Turning to this clone: The junction differs from germline at one of its ends, possibly a read error. This chain uses TRBV7-7 with TRBJ2-1; D gene unclear. This CDR3 has 14 residues. Germline CDR1 is SSHAT and CDR2 is FNYEAQ (reference sequence). The CDR3 reads CASSLIRNGDEQFF. Here the CDR3 DNA reads TGTGCTAGCAGCTTAATACGGAATGGTGATGAGCAGTTCTTC.

This chain connects TRBV11-3 to TRBJ1-2, with 9 nucleotides matching TRBD1. The germline CDR1 and CDR2 sequences are SGHNT and YENEEA. Trimming at V came to 2 bases and at J to 4 bases, leaving 8 bases not matched to a gene. The CDR3 is 16 amino acids. The CDR3, as DNA: TGTGCCAGCAGCTTATTGGGGGACAGGGTTTGCTATGGCTACACCTTC. Translated, it gives CASSLLGDRVCYGYTF.

The chain carries TRBV28 and TRBJ1-5; D unclear. This CDR3 comprises 16 residues. The germline V and J ends were trimmed by 0 bases and 0 bases, with 9 bases remaining between them. Germline-derived CDR1 and CDR2 are MDHEN and SYDVKM. This CDR3 reads CASSLWDYSSNQPQHF. CDR3 DNA sequence: TGTGCCAGCAGTTTATGGGATTACTCTAGCAATCAGCCCCAGCATTTT.